This TCR beta chain stems from a study of beta chain features in type 1 diabetes. Study as a whole: Sorted cells numbering approximately 110,000,000 were examined across all samples.

In regard to this clone: No antigen is known for it.

Investigators reverse transcribed all isolated RNA, so they sequenced expressed TCRB transcripts. Sequencing was performed with immunoSEQ multiplex PCR; in TCRdb, only in-frame clones are kept and a portion is missing. The sample has hundreds of thousands of clones, roughly a tenth seen once; the top ten hold 1%. Germline V lookup: CDR1 MNHEY, CDR2 SVGAGI. With 5 bases removed from V and 4 bases from J, the gap between germline ends came to 12 bases. The CDR3 runs to 14 residues. Findings of the study overall: Sampled from patients, naive, central memory and Treg TCRB repertoires appeared more similar than those sampled from healthy donors. People with Type 1 diabetes carried modestly yet significantly shorter TCRB CDR3s in all four CD4+ subsets.

The specimen was central memory CD4+ T cells from blood. This sequence was found in a man aged 30-40 years with type 1 diabetes. V and J are TRBV6-5 and TRBJ1-5; D remains unclear. Written as DNA, the CDR3 is TGTGCCAGCAGTCCCGTCCACGGAAATCAGCCCCAGCATTTT. Its translation is CASSPVHGNQPQHF.